The clone carrying this T cell receptor (beta chain) was observed a single time. The junction differs from germline at one of its ends, possibly a read error. The data were taken from a study of blood T cell repertoires in COVID-19. Study background: The study drew acute and convalescent COVID-19 samples from the United States, Italy and Spain. In each case, the material was cDNA or gDNA derived from T cells, B-cell-depleted T cells, or PBMCs.

Per the original data handling: Reference gene primer amplification yielded estimated nucleated cell counts. Profiled with immunoSEQ multiplex PCR; TCRdb holds only in-frame clones, not every one. V and J calls and clone size are given by that table; D and trimming were obtained from the DNA. There are roughly 70,000 clones in the sample; around nine tenths occur only once, and approximately 1.5% lies in the top ten. CDR1 and CDR2 (germline): MNHEY, SVGEGT. The CDR3 covers 14 residues. The sequence was obtained from a man in his fifties with acute or convalescent COVID-19. The sample taken for sequencing was peripheral blood. The J gene is TRBJ1-1, the V gene TRBV6-2 or TRBV6-3; D ambiguous. The CDR3 sequence: CAGSLGGSGTEAFF. The CDR3 region has the DNA TGTGCCGGCAGTCTGGGTGGATCGGGCACTGAAGCTTTCTTT.